This TCR beta chain was found in a study of blood T cell repertoires in COVID-19. Study summary: COVID-19 samples, acute and convalescent, were from the United States, Italy and Spain. The analysed material was cDNA or gDNA that came from T cells, B-cell-depleted T cells, or PBMCs.

Original analysis: Reference gene primer amplification in the assay estimated nucleated cell counts. Clones were sequenced by immunoSEQ multiplex PCR, and TCRdb holds only the in-frame ones, with some missing. V, J and clone size reflect that table, while D and trimming were determined from the DNA. The profile shows fewer than 200,000 clones, nearly 90% of them singletons. J lost 9 bases, V lost 6 bases, and 7 bases had no gene match. The CDR3 length is 13 residues. Germline V lookup: CDR1 LNHDA, CDR2 SQIVND (reference sequence). Material for sequencing was peripheral blood. The chain links TRBV19 to TRBJ2-1, with TRBD2 matching over 8 bases. The receptor was isolated from a man aged 18 to 29 who had recovered from COVID-19. CDR3 loop: CASRVGLAGEQFF. In DNA, the CDR3 is TGTGCCAGTAGAGTAGGGCTAGCGGGTGAGCAGTTCTTC.